The clone carrying this T cell receptor (beta chain) has a single count. The antigen remains undetermined. Sequenced by immunoSEQ multiplex PCR; TCRdb stores in-frame clones only, minus some. The table records roughly 70,000 clones, 75% to 90% of them present only once. CDR1 is SGHDT, CDR2 YYEEEE, per germline. CDR3 length: 17 residues. The V and J ends lost 4 bases and 4 bases respectively, with 23 bases between them. The sample originates from a study of OX40 agonist ivuxolimab in advanced cancers. On the study more broadly: Patients were given ivuxolimab, an antibody that agonizes OX40 (CD134). Enrolled patients in dose escalation had cancers that were hepatocellular carcinoma, melanoma, renal cell or head and neck cancer.

Study-level results: Expanded clones belonging to CD8+ T cells outnumbered, on average, those of CD4+.

The source of this sequence is an adult with an advanced solid tumor such as melanoma, head and neck, liver or kidney cancer. Sequenced material: CD4+ or CD8+ T cells sorted from blood, taken in a trial of the OX40 agonist ivuxolimab. The chain couples TRBV5-6 to TRBJ1-2; D is unclear. CDR3 residues: CASSPLGESIRIYGYTF. The CDR3 coding sequence is TGTGCCAGCAGCCCCCTAGGTGAGTCCATAAGGATCTATGGCTACACCTTC. Combining the CDR3 with reference TRBV5-6 and TRBJ1-2 gives the whole variable domain DAGVTQSPTHLIKTRGQQVTLRCSPKSGHDTVSWYQQALGQGPQFIFQYYEEEERQRGNFPDRFSGHQFPNYSSELNVNALLLGDSALYLCASSPLGESIRIYGYTFGSGTRLTVV.